A selection of T cell receptor beta chains follows, all from one sample in a study. TCRdb reprocessed the 5' RACE reads with MiXCR, giving one entry per CDR3 protein. The table records about 62,000 distinct CDR3 sequences, almost 30% of them present only once. Sequencing was carried out using tumor-infiltrating naive CD4+ T cells sorted from the breast tumor. The receptors were gathered from a female donor with breast cancer. Both conserved end residues are part of each CDR3. D genes are given only for firm matches. For some rows the clone size is stated as once, few or many, or as a class when expanded; others skip it.

j_call cdr3_length v_call d_call clone_size cdr3_aa cdr3_nt
TRBJ1-2 12 TRBV6-4 - - CASSDNGAGYTF TGTGCCAGCAGCGACAATGGGGCTGGCTACACCTTC
TRBJ1-4 11 TRBV20-1 - - CSASLQEKLFF TGCAGTGCTAGTTTGCAGGAAAAACTGTTTTTT
TRBJ1-6 15 TRBV28 - - CASSFYQGNNSPLHF TGTGCCAGCAGTTTTTACCAGGGGAACAATTCACCCCTCCACTTT
TRBJ1-5 15 TRBV5-4 - few CASSPDLYSNQPQHF TGTGCCAGCAGCCCGGACCTTTATAGCAATCAGCCCCAGCATTTT
TRBJ1-1 16 TRBV2 - - CASCAVTGDGGTEAFF TGTGCCAGCTGCGCCGTGACGGGAGATGGGGGCACTGAAGCTTTCTTT
TRBJ1-5 16 TRBV28 - - CASSSFLGQDNQPQHF TGTGCCAGCAGTTCATTTTTGGGGCAGGACAATCAGCCCCAGCATTTT
TRBJ2-7 13 TRBV5-1 - - CASMVPGTYEQYF TGCGCCAGCATGGTCCCAGGGACCTACGAGCAGTACTTC
TRBJ1-1 13 TRBV3-1 - - CASSRQTPEEAFF TGTGCCAGCAGCCGACAGACTCCGGAGGAAGCTTTCTTT
TRBJ2-2 15 TRBV4-1 TRBD1 - CASSQGQGGTGELFF TGCGCCAGCAGCCAGGGACAGGGGGGCACCGGGGAGCTGTTTTTT
TRBJ2-7 16 TRBV5-1 TRBD1 - CASTRAGTGSSYEQYF TGCGCCAGCACCCGAGCTGGGACAGGGAGCTCCTACGAGCAGTACTTC
TRBJ2-5 14 TRBV25-1 - - CASSESGVGETQYF TGTGCCAGCAGTGAATCCGGGGTCGGAGAGACCCAGTACTTC
TRBJ2-7 12 TRBV20-1 TRBD1 few CSAHRQGPEQYF TGCAGTGCTCATAGACAGGGCCCCGAGCAGTACTTC
TRBJ2-3 19 TRBV7-2 - few CASSLASLYATYRTDTQYF TGTGCCAGCAGCTTAGCTTCGTTATACGCAACCTACCGCACAGATACGCAGTATTTT
TRBJ2-2 16 TRBV9 TRBD2 - CASSIRPSGSSGELFF TGTGCCAGCAGCATCAGACCTAGCGGGAGCTCCGGGGAGCTGTTTTTT
TRBJ2-2 14 TRBV10-2 - - CTSNRQENTGELFF TGCACCAGCAATCGACAGGAGAACACCGGGGAGCTGTTTTTT
TRBJ1-2 15 TRBV5-1 - few CASSLGGGANYGYTF TGCGCCAGCAGCTTGGGTGGAGGAGCTAACTATGGCTACACCTTC
TRBJ1-2 12 TRBV7-9 - - CASSLSSGGYTF TGTGCCAGCAGCTTATCATCTGGAGGCTACACCTTC
TRBJ2-3 16 TRBV4-3 TRBD1 - CASSQDGGQGPDTQYF TGCGCCAGCAGCCAAGATGGTGGACAGGGGCCAGATACGCAGTATTTT
TRBJ2-1 18 TRBV20-1 TRBD2 many CSAYHLGTSGRIENEQFF TGCAGTGCTTATCATCTTGGGACTAGCGGGAGAATCGAGAATGAGCAGTTCTTC
TRBJ2-7 12 TRBV13 - few CASSLESYEQYF TGTGCCAGCAGCTTAGAGAGCTACGAGCAGTACTTC
TRBJ2-3 16 TRBV5-1 TRBD2 - CASSWGTSGSPDTQYF TGCGCCAGCAGCTGGGGGACTAGCGGGAGTCCAGATACGCAGTATTTT
TRBJ2-5 13 TRBV24-1 - many CATSDFGEETQYF TGTGCCACCAGTGATTTCGGAGAAGAGACCCAGTACTTC
TRBJ2-2 17 TRBV5-1 TRBD2 few CASSTGLAGDYIGELFF TGCGCCAGCAGTACCGGACTAGCGGGAGATTATATCGGGGAGCTGTTTTTT
TRBJ2-5 14 TRBV7-3 - few CASSLSGEKETQYF TGTGCCAGCAGCTTAAGCGGGGAGAAAGAGACCCAGTACTTC
TRBJ1-1 11 TRBV5-1 - few CASSAGLEAFF TGCGCCAGCAGCGCCGGGTTGGAAGCTTTCTTT
TRBJ2-5 17 TRBV11-2 TRBD2 medium-sized CASSKGEAGGPRETQYF TGTGCCAGCAGCAAGGGAGAAGCGGGAGGGCCTAGGGAGACCCAGTACTTC
TRBJ2-7 13 TRBV9 - few CASSVEVEGKQCF TGTGCCAGCAGCGTAGAGGTGGAAGGGAAGCAGTGCTTC
TRBJ2-1 15 TRBV6-1 - - CASSGMVGGGAEQFF TGTGCCAGCAGTGGTATGGTGGGGGGGGGCGCTGAGCAGTTCTTC
TRBJ2-1 16 TRBV20-1 - few CSARGGPSGPANEQFF TGCAGTGCTAGAGGGGGGCCTAGCGGCCCCGCAAATGAGCAGTTCTTC
TRBJ1-1 14 TRBV29-1 TRBD1 - CSVQGANRNTEAFF TGCAGCGTCCAGGGGGCGAATAGGAACACTGAAGCTTTCTTT
TRBJ2-3 15 TRBV12-3/TRBV12-4 - - CASNRGSQGGDTQYF TGTGCCAGCAATCGGGGGAGCCAGGGGGGAGATACGCAGTATTTT
TRBJ2-5 15 TRBV7-6 TRBD1 few CASSARTGGDETQYF TGTGCCAGCAGCGCCCGGACAGGGGGCGATGAGACCCAGTACTTC
TRBJ1-2 14 TRBV6-5 - many CASRPPGQLYGYTF TGTGCCAGCAGACCTCCCGGGCAGCTCTATGGCTACACCTTC
TRBJ2-6 17 TRBV7-3 TRBD2 few CASSFIRGGNGANVLTF TGTGCCAGCAGCTTCATTCGGGGGGGCAATGGGGCCAACGTCCTGACTTTC
TRBJ2-7 15 TRBV5-1 TRBD2 many CASTWGTTVSYEQYF TGCGCCAGCACCTGGGGGACTACCGTCTCCTACGAGCAGTACTTC
TRBJ1-2 12 TRBV12-3/TRBV12-4 - - CASSPGAYGYTF TGTGCCAGCAGTCCGGGCGCCTATGGCTACACCTTC
TRBJ1-1 15 TRBV5-1 - - CASSLEAGLPSGTFF TGCGCCAGCAGCTTGGAAGCAGGGTTACCTTCGGGGACTTTCTTT
TRBJ2-5 16 TRBV20-1 TRBD2 - CSARDRLAGGTETQYF TGCAGTGCTAGGGACAGACTAGCGGGGGGGACAGAGACCCAGTACTTC
TRBJ2-7 15 TRBV5-1 - few CASSQGGGQEREQYF TGCGCCAGCAGCCAAGGGGGAGGGCAGGAACGAGAGCAGTACTTC